These 6 T cell receptor beta chains share one sample of origin, sequenced in a study of shared clonotypes between healthy human individuals. TCRdb's copy holds only in-frame clones and misses some; the assay was immunoSEQ multiplex PCR. Here the sample spans 650,000 to 700,000 clones, roughly 87% being singletons. Input material: memory CD8+ T cells from PBMCs. The subset was: CD45RO+ cells pooled with CCR7-negative TemRA cells. All receptors come from a man between 18 and 29 years old in good health. Some clones in this sample may be carry-over from other donors' samples.

The genes are TRBV28 and TRBJ2-5; D gene ambiguous. The J call may not be correct, given that the DNA end is closer to TRBJ2-7. The germline V gene has CDR1 MDHEN and CDR2 SYDVKM. The CDR3 extends over 12 amino acids. CDR3 DNA sequence: TGTGCCAGCGTCAGGAGCTCCTACGAGCAGTACTTC. It yields the protein CASVRSSYEQYF.

This chain joins TRBV19 and TRBJ2-7, with a weak D call TRBD1 (5 bases). The V end was cut by 8 bases, the J end by 2 bases, with 13 bases between. This CDR3 is built from 13 residues. Per the germline V gene, CDR1 is LNHDA and CDR2 is SQIVND (reference sequence). The CDR3 sequence is CASSWGSAYEQYF. CDR3 nucleotides: TGTGCCAGTTCGTGGGGCAGCGCCTACGAGCAGTACTTC.

This chain connects TRBV9 to TRBJ2-2, with a weak D call TRBD1 (6 bases). Per germline, CDR1 SGDLS and CDR2 YYNGEE. The ends were cut back, 3 bases at V and 2 bases at J, with 11 bases in the middle. The CDR3 loop spans 15 amino acids. Written as DNA, the CDR3 is TGTGCCAGCAGCGAGAACAGGGTCAACACCGGGGAGCTGTTTTTT. Its translation is CASSENRVNTGELFF.

This chain connects TRBV7-9 to TRBJ2-7; D might be TRBD2 (5 bases). Trimming shortened V by 5 bases and J by 3 bases, and 17 bases separated the two germline ends. The CDR3 consists of 15 residues. CDR1 is SEHNR, CDR2 FQNEAQ, per germline (reference sequence). The CDR3 nucleotides are TGTGCCAGCAGCCTGGACGCTTCGGGATACTACGAGCAGTACTTC. It is translated as CASSLDASGYYEQYF. Complete variable domain (other parts from reference TRBV7-9 and TRBJ2-7): DTGVSQNPRHKITKRGQNVTFRCDPISEHNRLYWYRQTLGQGPEFLTYFQNEAQLEKSRLLSDRFSAERPKGSFSTLEIQRTEQGDSAMYLCASSLDASGYYEQYFGPGTRLTVT.

The chain is built from TRBV5-1 and TRBJ2-3; 7 positions match TRBD1. CDR1 is SGHRS, CDR2 YFSETQ, per germline. CDR3 length equals 15 residues. Trimming at V came to 4 bases and at J to 6 bases, leaving 11 bases not matched to a gene. The CDR3 is CASSGRDSEADTQYF. The CDR3 DNA reads as TGCGCCAGCAGCGGCCGGGACAGCGAGGCGGATACGCAGTATTTT.

The genes are TRBV11-2 and TRBJ2-5; D remains ambiguous. With 4 bases removed from V and 7 bases from J, the gap between germline ends came to 7 bases. The CDR3 extends over 11 amino acids. In germline, CDR1 is SGHAT, CDR2 FQNNGV. CDR3 in amino acids: CASSSTRTQYF. The CDR3 nucleotides are TGTGCCAGCAGCTCGACCAGGACCCAGTACTTC.